The sequence of this TCR beta chain was determined in a study of T cells in Graves' hyperthyroidism and ophthalmopathy. General study results and limits: A 13 V-J signature model discriminated ophthalmopathy versus stable hyperthyroidism.

A roughly 10 ml volume of fresh peripheral blood provided the PBMCs. CDR1 is SGHTA, CDR2 FQGTGA, per germline. V was pared by 2 bases and J by 0 bases, with 16 bases of the junction left unmatched. The CDR3 sequence is 21 residues long. The source material, RNA transcripts, was used to amplify TCR beta CDR3 regions. Carried out on the TCR CDR3, a first-round RT-PCR used the HTBI primer set. TCRdb reprocessed the multiplex PCR reads via MiXCR and lists one record per CDR3 protein. The repertoire holds hundreds of thousands of distinct CDR3 sequences, 38% seen once, with about 9% in the top ten. With regard to this clonotype: Its antigen is not known.

This sequence was found in a man between 18 and 29 years old with Graves' hyperthyroidism. The chain employs TRBV7-3 and TRBJ2-6, with 7 bases aligning to TRBD1. Specimen: blood. The CDR3 loop is CASSLVGGKGLWISGANVLTF. CDR3 DNA sequence: TGTGCCAGCAGCTTAGTAGGGGGCAAGGGTCTGTGGATCTCTGGGGCCAACGTCCTGACTTTC.